The 17 T cell receptor beta chains reported below all come from one sample, sequenced in a study of CD8 T cells in Susac syndrome. The authors reverse transcribed roughly 0.5 to 1 ug RNA with random hexamers. From the immunoSEQ multiplex PCR reads, TCRdb called clonotypes with MiXCR, one entry per CDR3 protein. The sample carries roughly 150,000 distinct CDR3 sequences, 95% recorded once. Sequenced sample: CD8+ T cells from PBMCs. All receptors derive from a human donor with Susac syndrome.

The rearrangement links TRBV9 to TRBJ2-7; 7 bases are a match to TRBD1. CDR3 length: 14 residues. From germline, CDR1 is SGDLS and CDR2 YYNGEE. V lost 4 bases, J lost 2 bases, and 6 bases stayed unmatched. The CDR3 DNA is TGTGCCAGCAGCCCAACAGGGGAAGCCTACGAGCAGTACTTC. Protein: CASSPTGEAYEQYF.

The V call is TRBV6-5, the J call TRBJ2-3; 8 bases line up with TRBD2. The CDR3 spans 17 residues. Germline trimming cut 0 bases from V and 2 bases from J; bases unmatched to any gene: 7. The germline gives CDR1 MNHEY, CDR2 SVGAGI. CDR3: CASSYSVGGRLTDTQYF. The CDR3 coding sequence is TGTGCCAGCAGTTACTCGGTCGGCGGGAGGCTCACAGATACGCAGTATTTT.

The gene calls are TRBV29-1 and TRBJ1-1; no reliable D call. The CDR3 loop spans 12 amino acids. Germline V lookup: CDR1 SQVTM, CDR2 ANQGSEA. Trimming cost V 4 bases and J 0 bases, with 6 bases left between them. Here the CDR3 reads CSVAHMNTEAFF. The CDR3 DNA follows: TGCAGCGTTGCACACATGAACACTGAAGCTTTCTTT.

V usage is TRBV12-3 or TRBV12-4 and J usage is TRBJ1-2; possibly TRBD1 for D (5 bases). The ends were cut back, 6 bases at V and 11 bases at J, with 16 bases in the middle. The CDR3 extends over 12 amino acids. CDR3 residues: CASSPGTARYTF. CDR3 nucleotides: TGTGCCAGCAGCCCAGGGACCGCAAGGTACACCTTC.

The V call is TRBV28, the J call TRBJ1-1; D may be TRBD1 (6 bases). The V gene lost 6 bases and the J gene lost 0 bases, with 20 bases spanning the gap. Germline V gene lookup returns CDR1 MDHEN and CDR2 SYDVKM. This CDR3 is 17 amino acids long. CDR3 DNA: TGTGCCAGCAGCCAGGAACATCACAGGGTCCTGAACACTGAAGCTTTCTTT. Translated: CASSQEHHRVLNTEAFF.

The chain uses TRBV30 and TRBJ1-2, with unresolved D. Germline lookup yields CDR1 GTSNPN and CDR2 SVGIG (reference sequence). V lost 1 base and J 1 base, leaving 13 bases between the germline ends. The CDR3 contains 15 residues. The CDR3 DNA follows: TGTGCCTGGAGTGGATGGACGGAGAATAACTATGGCTACACCTTC. It yields the protein CAWSGWTENNYGYTF. Variable domain in full (rest from reference TRBV30 and TRBJ1-2): SQTIHQWPATLVQPVGSPLSLECTVEGTSNPNLYWYRQAAGRGLQLLFYSVGIGQISSEVPQNLSASRPQDRQFILSSKKLLLSDSGFYLCAWSGWTENNYGYTFGSGTRLTVV.

The V and J genes are TRBV14 and TRBJ1-2; 10 positions match TRBD1. The CDR3 has 15 amino acids. Germline V gives CDR1 SGHDN, CDR2 FVKESK. V shed 5 bases, J shed 6 bases, and the junction held 9 bases outside the gene matches. The CDR3 bases are TGTGCCAGCAGCTACCGGGACAGGGGAGGTAATGGCTACACCTTC. It translates to CASSYRDRGGNGYTF.

V usage is TRBV20-1 and J usage is TRBJ2-7; 8 positions match TRBD1. This CDR3 has 14 amino acids. The germline V gene has CDR1 DFQATT and CDR2 SNEGSKA (reference sequence). The V gene end was trimmed by 5 bases and the J gene end by 3 bases; junction bases not matched to a gene: 9. The CDR3 loop is CSAYSGQEVYEQYF. The CDR3 nucleotides read TGCAGTGCTTACTCGGGACAGGAGGTCTACGAGCAGTACTTC.

The CDR3 region has the DNA TGTGCCAGCAGTCCCCTAGCGGGAGGGGTAGGAAATGAGCAGTTCTTC. Protein product: CASSPLAGGVGNEQFF. This chain connects TRBV28 to TRBJ2-1, with 12 bases matching TRBD2. Looked up from germline, CDR1 is MDHEN and CDR2 is SYDVKM. The CDR3 loop spans 16 amino acids. V shed 5 bases, J shed 7 bases, and the junction held 9 bases outside the gene matches.

The count of this clonotype is one. This rearrangement joins TRBV7-2 to TRBJ1-3; D unresolved. The CDR3 loop spans 15 amino acids. Germline V lookup: CDR1 SGHTA, CDR2 FQGNSA. V was clipped by 5 bases and J by 0 bases, with 11 bases between them. Here the CDR3 DNA reads TGTGCCAGCAGCCCTACGCATGACTCTGGAAACACCATATATTTT. Encoded protein: CASSPTHDSGNTIYF.

The chain uses TRBV30 and TRBJ1-1; tentative D call: TRBD1 (6 bases). The CDR3 consists of 14 residues. Germline V CDR1 and CDR2: GTSNPN, SVGIG (reference sequence). Trimming took 0 bases from V and 6 from J, leaving 14 bases between them. This chain's CDR3 is CAWSVRGGLPEAFF. The CDR3 DNA reads as TGTGCCTGGAGTGTCCGTGGGGGGCTCCCTGAAGCTTTCTTT.

V usage is TRBV11-2 and J usage is TRBJ2-4; 11 nucleotides align to TRBD1. V gave up 5 bases and J gave up 5 bases; unmatched junction bases: 8. Looked up from germline, CDR1 is SGHAT and CDR2 is FQNNGV. The CDR3 spans 16 residues. The CDR3 region has the DNA TGTGCCAGCAGCACTCCGGACAGGGGGCTCCAAAACATTCAGTACTTC. Encoded protein: CASSTPDRGLQNIQYF.

The rearrangement links TRBV27 to TRBJ2-7; D perhaps matches TRBD2 (5 bases). Deletions cut 3 bases from V and 1 base from J, with 10 bases between. Germline CDR1 is MNHEY and CDR2 is SMNVEV (reference sequence). The CDR3 spans 14 residues. The CDR3 bases are TGTGCCAGCAGTTTCCCGGGGTCGTCCTACGAGCAGTACTTC. Residues: CASSFPGSSYEQYF.

The chain has TRBV19 and TRBJ1-1, with a possible D match to TRBD1 (5 bases). Trimming took 11 bases from V and 6 from J, leaving 13 bases between them. Germline V CDR1 and CDR2: LNHDA, SQIVND (reference sequence). The CDR3 extends over 11 amino acids. Written as DNA, the CDR3 is TGTGCCTGCAGGGTGTCGGCTGAAGCTTTCTTT. Translation: CACRVSAEAFF.

V is TRBV19 and J is TRBJ1-5; D uncertain. The V gene's germline CDR1 is LNHDA and CDR2 SQIVND (reference sequence). This CDR3 region has 15 residues. V was pared by 0 bases and J by 1 base, with 7 bases between. CDR3 residues: CASSIDLGSNQPQHF. CDR3 coding DNA: TGTGCCAGTAGTATAGATCTCGGGAGCAATCAGCCCCAGCATTTT.

The V call is TRBV16, the J call TRBJ2-3; no definite D call. Germline CDR1 reads KGHSY; CDR2 reads FQNENV. The CDR3 spans 12 residues. V was shortened by 5 bases and J by 6 bases, with 9 bases between the two germline ends. This chain's CDR3 is CASSNARDTQYF. CDR3 bases: TGTGCCAGCAGCAACGCAAGGGATACGCAGTATTTT.

The chain carries TRBV12-5 and TRBJ1-2; TRBD1 matches at 7 bases. The length of the CDR3 is 15 residues. V gave up 2 bases and J gave up 1 base; unmatched junction bases: 4. The germline gives CDR1 LGHNT, CDR2 FRNRAP. CDR3 residues: CASGLMTGSNYGYTF. In DNA, the CDR3 is TGTGCTAGTGGTTTGATGACAGGGAGTAACTATGGCTACACCTTC.